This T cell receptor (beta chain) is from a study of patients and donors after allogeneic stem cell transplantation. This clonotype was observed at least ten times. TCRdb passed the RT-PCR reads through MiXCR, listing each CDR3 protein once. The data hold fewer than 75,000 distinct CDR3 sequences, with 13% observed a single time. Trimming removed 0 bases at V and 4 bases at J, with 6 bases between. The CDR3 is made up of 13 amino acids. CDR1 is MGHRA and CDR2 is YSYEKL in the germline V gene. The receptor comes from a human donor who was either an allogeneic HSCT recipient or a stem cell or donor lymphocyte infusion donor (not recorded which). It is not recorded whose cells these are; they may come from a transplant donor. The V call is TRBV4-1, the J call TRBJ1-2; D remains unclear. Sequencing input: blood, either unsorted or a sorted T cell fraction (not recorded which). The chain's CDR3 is CASSQDISYGYTF. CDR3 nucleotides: TGCGCCAGCAGCCAAGATATAAGCTATGGCTACACCTTC.